Reported below is one T cell receptor (beta chain). One entry per CDR3 protein, called by TCRdb with MiXCR from the RT-PCR reads. The repertoire includes 390,000 or so distinct CDR3 sequences, approximately 16% of them detected once, and just over 7% sits in the top ten. This entry is derived from a study of patients and donors after allogeneic stem cell transplantation. The CDR3 has 20 amino acids. V is TRBV21-1 and J is TRBJ2-6; the listed D gene, TRBD1, was not tested against the DNA. TRBV21-1 has pseudogene status. The sequenced sample consisted of blood, either unsorted or a sorted T cell fraction (not recorded which). The source of this sequence is a human donor who was either an allogeneic HSCT recipient or a stem cell or donor lymphocyte infusion donor (not recorded which). It is not recorded whose cells these are; they may come from a transplant donor. The DNA for the CDR3 is TGTGCCAGCAGCAAGTCTCCCCCCTGGACAATGATCTCTGGGGCCAACGTCCTGACTTTC. Protein product: CASSKSPPWTMISGANVLTF.